The source of this TCR beta chain is a study of CD8 T cells in ankylosing spondylitis. 5'-RACE, quantitative and with molecular barcodes, yielded the TCR beta libraries. TCRdb processed the 5' RACE reads anew with MiXCR; each CDR3 protein has one entry. The sample contains about 500,000 distinct CDR3 sequences, about 5% of which appear only once. The V gene's germline CDR1 is MNHEY and CDR2 SVGAGI. J was trimmed by 6 bases and V by 2 bases; bases with no gene match: 7. The CDR3 consists of 15 residues. Study-wide points: Within peripheral blood, clones linked to disease were CD8+ and relatively rare. Ankylosing spondylitis blood appeared to be characterized by a TCR beta motif of eight or nine highly homologous variants. Disease-linked clones reportedly showed significant enrichment in matched ankylosing spondylitis synovial fluid. Past research had described some motif variants in reactive arthritis synovial fluid and blood.

Concerning this clonotype itself: Its antigen is not known.

Sequencing used blood, either unsorted or a sorted T cell fraction (not recorded which). This sequence originates from a male donor with ankylosing spondylitis. The V gene is TRBV6-5, the J gene TRBJ2-5, with 9 bases identical to TRBD1. For the CDR3, the DNA is TGTGCCAGCAGTTACGTTGATGGGACAGGGAAGACCCAGTACTTC. Protein: CASSYVDGTGKTQYF.